Following are 18 T cell receptor beta chains from one sample sequenced in a study of T cells in Graves' hyperthyroidism and ophthalmopathy. Amplified TCR beta CDR3 regions derived from RNA transcripts. HTBI primers were employed in a first-round RT-PCR of the TCR CDR3. Using its own MiXCR run on the multiplex PCR reads, TCRdb lists one record per CDR3 protein. The repertoire holds over 700,000 distinct CDR3 sequences, with around 20% as singletons. Sequenced material: blood. The receptors stem from a woman between 45 and 60 years old with Graves' hyperthyroidism that later progressed to Graves' ophthalmopathy.

Many counts were recorded for this clonotype. This chain connects TRBV6-2 or TRBV6-3 to TRBJ2-7; D uncertain. Trimming removed 0 bases from V and 5 bases from J, with 5 bases in between. Germline V gene sequence: CDR1 MNHEY, CDR2 SVGEGT. The CDR3 runs 12 residues. The CDR3 reads CASSYSPDEQYF. As DNA, the CDR3 is TGTGCCAGCAGTTACTCGCCGGACGAGCAGTACTTC.

The J gene is TRBJ1-2, the V gene TRBV27; D gene unclear. Germline CDR1 reads MNHEY; CDR2 reads SMNVEV (reference sequence). This CDR3 contains 13 residues. V lost 4 bases, J lost 5 bases, and 11 bases lay in between. CDR3 bases: TGTGCCAGCAGTTCATCGGGAAGATATGGCTACACCTTC. It is translated as CASSSSGRYGYTF.

This clonotype turned up a few times. J is TRBJ1-1 and V is TRBV10-2, with D tentatively TRBD1 (6 bases). Trimming stripped 6 bases from V and 0 bases from J, with 17 bases between. The CDR3 sequence is 16 residues long. Germline values: CDR1 WSHSY, CDR2 SAAADI. Written as DNA, the CDR3 is TGCGCCAGCAGGGTGACTGCCGGGACAATGAACACTGAAGCTTTCTTT. It codes for CASRVTAGTMNTEAFF.

The chain couples TRBV20-1 to TRBJ2-1, with D uncertain. The CDR3 runs 12 residues. Trimming shortened V by 1 base and J by 5 bases, and 6 bases separated the two germline ends. Per germline, CDR1 DFQATT and CDR2 SNEGSKA (reference sequence). The CDR3 DNA reads TGCAGTGCTAGAGTTTGGGACAATGAGCAGTTCTTC. This gives the protein CSARVWDNEQFF.

The chain uses TRBV20-1 and TRBJ2-7; the D gene could be TRBD1 or TRBD2 (5 bases each). Trimming took off 3 bases at V and 6 bases at J, with 15 bases between the two ends. The CDR3 loop spans 13 amino acids. Germline V gives CDR1 DFQATT, CDR2 SNEGSKA (reference sequence). For the CDR3, the DNA is TGCAGTGCTAGCCACGGGGCTAGCCGCGAGCAGTACTTC. This translates into CSASHGASREQYF.

This clonotype was seen ten or more times. The rearrangement links TRBV11-1 to TRBJ2-7; no definite D call. V was clipped by 5 bases and J by 4 bases, with 9 bases between them. Germline V gene lookup returns CDR1 SGHAT and CDR2 FQDESV (reference sequence). The CDR3 is made up of 12 amino acids. CDR3: CASSRTEYEQYF. In nucleotides, the CDR3 is TGTGCCAGCAGCCGCACAGAGTACGAGCAGTACTTC. The variable domain in full, completed from reference TRBV11-1 and TRBJ2-7, reads EAEVAQSPRYKITEKSQAVAFWCDPISGHATLYWYRQILGQGPELLVQFQDESVVDDSQLPKDRFSAERLKGVDSTLKIQPAELGDSAMYLCASSRTEYEQYFGPGTRLTVT.

Regarding this clonotype: It may be a read error: a sequence one base away is much more abundant. V gene TRBV5-1 combines with J gene TRBJ2-1; perhaps TRBD2 as D (6 bases). This CDR3 contains 15 residues. Germline V gene lookup returns CDR1 SGHRS and CDR2 YFSETQ. CDR3 sequence reads: CASGFWGDRSNEQFF. The DNA for the CDR3 is TGCGCCAGCGGCTTTTGGGGGGATCGCAGCAATGAGCAGTTCTTC. Complete variable domain (other parts from reference TRBV5-1 and TRBJ2-1): KAGVTQTPRYLIKTRGQQVTLSCSPISGHRSVSWYQQTPGQGLQFLFEYFSETQRNKGNFPGRFSGRQFSNSRSEMNVSTLELGDSALYLCASGFWGDRSNEQFFGPGTRLTVL.

The chain employs TRBV20-1 and TRBJ1-2, with D perhaps TRBD1 (6 bases). The CDR3 consists of 13 residues. The ends were cut back, 3 bases at V and 7 bases at J, with 15 bases in the middle. CDR1 is DFQATT and CDR2 is SNEGSKA in the germline V gene (reference sequence). CDR3 sequence: CSASLTGSSGYTF. The CDR3 DNA follows: TGCAGTGCTAGTCTAACAGGGTCGAGTGGCTACACCTTC.

A few counts support this clonotype. The V and J genes are TRBV29-1 and TRBJ1-2; D is perhaps TRBD1 (6 bases). Trimming stripped 3 bases from V and 7 bases from J, with 9 bases between. Germline V CDR1 and CDR2: SQVTM, ANQGSEA. The length of the CDR3 is 11 residues. The CDR3 coding sequence is TGCAGCGTTGAGGGGGCGGGTGGCTACACCTTC. Residues: CSVEGAGGYTF.

This clonotype appeared a few times. The chain employs TRBV5-5 and TRBJ1-2; 10 bases are shared with TRBD1. The junction had 7 bases not matched to a gene; V was cut back by 4 bases and J by 4 bases. The CDR3 extends over 15 amino acids. In germline, CDR1 is SGHKS, CDR2 YYEKEE (reference sequence). The CDR3 coding sequence is TGTGCCAGCAGCCCGCTGACAGGGGGCGCCTATGGCTACACCTTC. This codes for CASSPLTGGAYGYTF.

The chain has TRBV29-1 and TRBJ2-5; 11 bases agree with TRBD2. The CDR3 sequence is 14 residues long. The germline CDR1 and CDR2 sequences are SQVTM and ANQGSEA. The V segment lost 5 bases and the J segment 0 bases; nucleotides outside the gene matches: 2. CDR3 region: CSVTSGGNQETQYF. For the CDR3, the DNA is TGCAGCGTTACTAGCGGGGGAAACCAAGAGACCCAGTACTTC.

The chain links TRBV7-3 to TRBJ1-5; no reliable D call. V lost 3 bases and J 4 bases, leaving 7 bases between the germline ends. Looked up from germline, CDR1 is SGHTA and CDR2 is FQGTGA. This CDR3 is 13 amino acids long. CDR3 sequence: CASSFTANQPQHF. DNA of the CDR3: TGTGCCAGCAGCTTCACAGCAAATCAGCCCCAGCATTTT.

V is TRBV30 and J is TRBJ1-5; TRBD1 matches 9 bases. CDR1 is GTSNPN, CDR2 SVGIG, per germline (reference sequence). V dropped 8 bases and J dropped 4; count of bases not matched to a gene: 3. The CDR3 has 12 amino acids. The CDR3 loop is CALGTGNQPQHF. The CDR3 DNA sequence: TGTGCCCTAGGGACAGGGAATCAGCCCCAGCATTTT.

This clonotype was counted many times. The genes are TRBV27 and TRBJ2-7; the D gene is possibly TRBD1 (6 bases). The CDR3 is 17 residues long. V lost 0 bases, J lost 3 bases, and 18 bases lay in between. Per the germline V gene, CDR1 is MNHEY and CDR2 is SMNVEV (reference sequence). CDR3 bases: TGTGCCAGCAGTTTATCCCGCACTCCGGGACACCGCTACGAGCAGTACTTC. Its translation: CASSLSRTPGHRYEQYF.

V and J are TRBV12-3 or TRBV12-4 and TRBJ1-5; D might be TRBD1 (5 bases). CDR3 length equals 15 residues. Trimming removed 7 bases from V and 2 bases from J, with 15 bases in between. As DNA, the CDR3 is TGTGCCAGCATCCAGACAGCCGAGGGCAATCAGCCCCAGCATTTT. It codes for CASIQTAEGNQPQHF.

This clonotype came up many times. The J gene is TRBJ2-7, the V gene TRBV13; D perhaps matches TRBD1 (5 bases). Germline values: CDR1 PRHDT, CDR2 FYEKMQ (reference sequence). CDR3 length: 12 amino acids. Trimming shortened V by 5 bases and J by 2 bases, and 7 bases separated the two germline ends. CDR3 in amino acids: CASSKGTYEQYF. CDR3 nucleotide sequence: TGTGCCAGCAGCAAGGGGACCTACGAGCAGTACTTC.

This clonotype was picked up one time. The gene calls are TRBV15 and TRBJ1-5; the match to TRBD1 covers 8 bases. The CDR3 has 15 amino acids. CDR1 is LNHNV, CDR2 YYDKDF, per germline (reference sequence). V lost 0 bases to trimming and J lost 7 bases; unmatched junction nucleotides: 5. The CDR3 sequence: CATSRDGTGGQPQHF. CDR3 in DNA: TGTGCCACCAGCAGAGATGGAACAGGGGGGCAGCCCCAGCATTTT. Full variable domain (rest looked up from reference TRBV15 and TRBJ1-5): DAMVIQNPRYQVTQFGKPVTLSCSQTLNHNVMYWYQQKSSQAPKLLFHYYDKDFNNEADTPDNFQSRRPNTSFCFLDIRSPGLGDTAMYLCATSRDGTGGQPQHFGDGTRLSIL.

This chain uses TRBV6-1 with TRBJ2-3; 11 nucleotides line up with TRBD2. Trimming cost V 6 bases and J 2 bases; bases outside gene matches: 4. In germline, CDR1 is MNHNS, CDR2 SASEGT. The CDR3 has 15 residues. CDR3 sequence reads: CASRQLAGVTDTQYF. The CDR3 region has the DNA TGTGCCAGCAGACAACTAGCGGGGGTCACAGATACGCAGTATTTT.